This T cell receptor beta chain was sequenced during a study of blood T cells in healthy people across ages. CDR1 and CDR2 (germline): SGHRS, YFSETQ. The CDR3 consists of 14 residues. V was trimmed by 0 bases and J by 5 bases, leaving 9 bases between them. Combining a sample-barcoded 5' primer with a J-beta primer mix, a second PCR ran for about 7 to 11 cycles. From the 5' RACE reads, TCRdb called clonotypes with MiXCR, one entry per CDR3 protein. Among nearly 800,000 distinct CDR3 sequences listed, around 50% were seen once. Sequencing input: blood. The chain joins TRBV5-1 to TRBJ2-4; D is unresolved. The source is a man aged 40-49 years in good health. The CDR3 sequence: CASSLDSPENIQYF. The CDR3 DNA follows: TGCGCCAGCAGCTTGGACAGCCCGGAAAACATTCAGTACTTC.